This section outlines one T cell receptor beta chain sequence together with its context. Treatment specified: randomized to nivolumab then ipilimumab (arm A) or the reverse (arm B). Patients had received no earlier DNA-damaging chemotherapy. Sequencing used immunoSEQ multiplex PCR; TCRdb keeps in-frame clones, though not all of them. The sample includes several thousand clones, more than 55% seen only once; the top ten take roughly 43%. The data originate from a study of sequential checkpoint blockade in melanoma. As for the study in general: Arm A got nivolumab then ipilimumab; arm B the reverse, 1:1. After both sequences, patients received maintenance nivolumab.

The CDR3 has 14 amino acids. J gave up 2 bases and V 8 bases, and 5 bases lay outside the gene matches. Germline loops: CDR1 SNHLY, CDR2 FYNNEI. The sequencing used CD8+ T cells sorted from blood (inferred from file names), collected from a patient given nivolumab and ipilimumab in sequence. The clonotype comes from a human donor with melanoma. The chain links TRBV2 to TRBJ1-2; 10 bases line up with TRBD1. DNA for the CDR3: TGTGCCAGCCGATGGGACAGGGGCAACTATGGCTACACCTTC. Its translation is CASRWDRGNYGYTF.